Sequencing of this T cell receptor (beta chain) was carried out in a study of T cell repertoires in cytomegalovirus infection. Turning to the study itself: Both recently identified HLA-C-restricted and well-studied HLA-B-restricted CMV epitopes were used in the study. TCR beta signatures that were public indicated CMV infection and matching HLA type.

Study findings and constraints: Cumulative frequency (of public TCR beta family members) identified carriers of CMV plus the relevant HLA. The study found HLA-C-restricted CMV-specific TCR beta clonotypes dominating the ex vivo response.

This clonotype appeared a few times. Its target is not known. TCRdb itself ran the reads through MiXCR, one entry per CDR3 protein. The sample records roughly 500,000 distinct CDR3 sequences, roughly a third being singletons. The starting material was cultured PBMCs, obtained from culture after CMV antigen stimulation. This clonotype was obtained from a human donor in good health (CMV status not recorded). Some clones in this sample may be carry-over from other donors' samples.

CDR3 protein: CASSPSFGLAGISNTGELFF. CDR3 nucleotide sequence: TGTGCCAGCTCACCTTCATTCGGACTAGCGGGGATTTCGAACACCGGGGAGCTGTTTTTT. This sequence joins TRBV18 and TRBJ2-2, with 12 bases matching TRBD2. Germline CDR1 and CDR2: KGHSH and LQKENI. This CDR3 spans 20 amino acids. V trimming: 3 bases; J trimming: 0 bases; junction bases outside the gene matches: 11.